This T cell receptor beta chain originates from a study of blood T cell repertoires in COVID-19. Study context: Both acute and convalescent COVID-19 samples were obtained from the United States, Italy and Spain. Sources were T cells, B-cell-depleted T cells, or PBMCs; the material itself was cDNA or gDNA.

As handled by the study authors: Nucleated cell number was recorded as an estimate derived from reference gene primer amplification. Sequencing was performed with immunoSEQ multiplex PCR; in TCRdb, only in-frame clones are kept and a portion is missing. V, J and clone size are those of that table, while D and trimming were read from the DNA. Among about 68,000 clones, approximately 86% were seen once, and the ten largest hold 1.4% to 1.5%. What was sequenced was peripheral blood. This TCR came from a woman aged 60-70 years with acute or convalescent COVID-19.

In DNA, the CDR3 is TGTGCCAGCAGACTGCCCCTCGAGAGGTTCTATGGCTACACCTTC. Residues: CASRLPLERFYGYTF. The V and J genes are TRBV6-5 and TRBJ1-2, with unresolved D. Germline CDR1 is MNHEY and CDR2 is SVGAGI. The CDR3 runs to 15 residues. The V and J ends lost 6 bases and 4 bases respectively, with 18 bases between them.